The rows below give T cell receptor beta chains drawn from one sample of a study of cytomegalovirus exposure and HLA in healthy donors. Method: immunoSEQ multiplex PCR; TCRdb's copy keeps in-frame clones and lacks some. The table records 100,000 to 120,000 clones, over 12% of them present only once. The sequencing input was PBMCs. Every receptor here comes from a female donor in good health and CMV-seronegative. Each CDR3 is given with its conserved first and last residue. Fields, in order: V gene, D gene, J gene, clone size, CDR3 protein, CDR3 DNA. D genes are given only for firm matches. Expanded clones are given a class, and other clones once, few, many or no size at all.

TRBV7-2,TRBD2,TRBJ2-2,few,CASSLAGLGAGELFF,TGTGCCAGCAGCCTAGCCGGACTAGGAGCCGGGGAGCTGTTTTTT
TRBV5-4,TRBD1,TRBJ2-3,.,CASSEPARGSTDTQYF,TGTGCCAGCAGCGAGCCAGCCAGGGGGAGCACAGATACGCAGTATTTT
TRBV19,TRBD1,TRBJ2-7,once,CASSVRTGPEQYF,TGTGCCAGTAGCGTTCGGACAGGTCCCGAGCAGTACTTC
TRBV15,TRBD1,TRBJ2-5,.,CATSRVTGETQYF,TGTGCCACCAGCAGAGTGACAGGGGAGACCCAGTACTTC
TRBV19,.,TRBJ1-3,few,CASSTVGAGNTIYF,TGTGCCAGTAGTACCGTGGGAGCTGGAAACACCATATATTTT
TRBV10-1,.,TRBJ2-1,.,CASSDGGRPSSYNEQFF,TGCGCCAGCAGTGATGGAGGACGGCCGAGCTCCTACAATGAGCAGTTCTTC
TRBV10-1,TRBD1,TRBJ2-7,.,CASSYGTGYEQYF,TGCGCCAGCAGTTACGGGACAGGGTATGAGCAGTACTTC
TRBV2,TRBD2,TRBJ2-7,.,CASSEASGTLFYEQYF,TGTGCCAGCAGTGAAGCTAGCGGGACACTCTTCTACGAGCAGTACTTC
TRBV11-2,.,TRBJ1-3,.,CASSGNSGNTIYF,TGTGCCAGCAGCGGAAACAGTGGAAACACCATATATTTT
TRBV2,.,TRBJ2-5,.,CASRGGQGGRETQYF,TGTGCCAGCAGGGGGGGGCAGGGTGGCAGGGAGACCCAGTACTTC
TRBV30,.,TRBJ1-1,few,CAWDVGATEAFF,TGTGCCTGGGACGTTGGGGCCACTGAAGCTTTCTTT
TRBV10-3,TRBD2,TRBJ2-3,.,CAINGLAGGSTDTQYF,TGTGCCATCAACGGACTAGCGGGGGGTTCCACAGATACGCAGTATTTT
TRBV7-2,.,TRBJ1-5,few,CASSPDIYSNQPQHF,TGTGCCAGCAGCCCTGACATTTATAGCAATCAGCCCCAGCATTTT
TRBV6-1,.,TRBJ1-4,.,CASSGSIPVATNEKLFF,TGTGCCAGCAGTGGGAGTATACCAGTTGCAACTAATGAAAAACTGTTTTTT
TRBV4-2,.,TRBJ1-3,.,CASSQDGGRGQAGNTIYF,TGTGCCAGCAGCCAAGATGGCGGTAGGGGTCAGGCTGGAAACACCATATATTTT
TRBV7-2,TRBD1,TRBJ1-4,few,CASSHRQGREKLFF,TGTGCCAGCAGCCATAGACAGGGCCGGGAAAAACTGTTTTTT
TRBV10-3,.,TRBJ2-7,.,CATNRDITYEQYF,TGTGCCACAAACCGGGACATTACCTACGAGCAGTACTTC
TRBV18,.,TRBJ1-6,.,CASSPGQHNSPLHF,TGTGCCAGCTCACCGGGACAACATAATTCACCCCTCCACTTT
TRBV6-1,TRBD1,TRBJ1-1,.,CASSIQGGMNTEAFF,TGTGCCAGCAGTATCCAGGGGGGAATGAACACTGAAGCTTTCTTT
TRBV9,TRBD1,TRBJ1-1,.,CASSVSTGDTEAFF,TGTGCCAGCAGCGTCTCTACAGGGGACACTGAAGCTTTCTTT
TRBV29-1,.,TRBJ1-4,few,CSVETVLGKLFF,TGCAGCGTTGAGACAGTTTTAGGAAAACTGTTTTTT
TRBV4-3,TRBD2,TRBJ2-5,.,CASSQDMELAGGPEETQYF,TGCGCCAGCAGCCAAGATATGGAACTAGCGGGGGGGCCAGAAGAGACCCAGTACTTC
TRBV5-4,TRBD2,TRBJ2-5,.,CASSPPVGASGGAQYF,TGTGCCAGCAGCCCGCCGGTGGGGGCTAGCGGGGGAGCCCAGTACTTC
TRBV9,TRBD1,TRBJ1-5,.,CASSEGAVPQPQHF,TGTGCCAGCAGCGAGGGGGCGGTTCCTCAGCCCCAGCATTTT
TRBV19,.,TRBJ1-1,.,CATRDSRNTEAFF,TGTGCCACTCGGGACTCCCGAAACACTGAAGCTTTCTTT
TRBV7-2,.,TRBJ2-1,.,CASSLGAAGVEQFF,TGTGCCAGCAGCTTAGGAGCGGCTGGGGTTGAGCAGTTCTTC
TRBV5-8,.,TRBJ2-7,few,CASSLEQGYEQYF,TGTGCCAGCAGCTTGGAACAGGGATACGAGCAGTACTTC
TRBV5-4,.,TRBJ1-4,.,CASSFERGEKLFF,TGTGCCAGCAGCTTTGAACGGGGTGAAAAACTGTTTTTT
TRBV19,.,TRBJ1-2,.,CASSIVKGGTSYTF,TGTGCCAGTAGTATAGTAAAGGGCGGGACCAGCTACACCTTC
TRBV5-4,.,TRBJ1-4,few,CASSLSRGSIGNEKLFF,TGTGCCAGCAGCTTGAGCAGGGGTAGTATTGGTAATGAAAAACTGTTTTTT
TRBV30,TRBD1,TRBJ1-1,.,CAWSDRGANTEAFF,TGTGCCTGGAGTGACAGGGGCGCGAACACTGAAGCTTTCTTT
TRBV7-7,.,TRBJ2-2,few,CASSSSWWGDETNTGELFF,TGTGCTAGCAGCTCGTCTTGGTGGGGGGACGAAACGAACACCGGGGAGCTGTTTTTT
TRBV19,TRBD2,TRBJ2-3,.,CASSRGLAAGTQYF,TGTGCCAGTAGCAGGGGACTAGCGGCTGGTACGCAGTATTTT
TRBV5-4,TRBD2,TRBJ2-7,few,CASSSGTSGTYEQYF,TGTGCCAGCAGTTCCGGGACTAGCGGGACCTACGAGCAGTACTTC
TRBV4-2,.,TRBJ2-2,.,CASSQDLYGAGELFF,TGTGCCAGCAGCCAAGATCTTTATGGAGCCGGGGAGCTGTTTTTT
TRBV18,.,TRBJ1-2,.,CASSPRRDGYTF,TGTGCCAGCTCACCACGGCGGGATGGCTACACCTTC
TRBV6-5,.,TRBJ1-3,.,CASWPGGNTIYF,TGTGCCAGCTGGCCAGGAGGAAACACCATATATTTT
TRBV7-8,TRBD2,TRBJ2-1,few,CASSLSDSSGSEQFF,TGTGCCAGCAGCTTAAGTGATAGTAGCGGGAGTGAGCAGTTCTTC
TRBV5-4,.,TRBJ2-3,.,CASSLGQGGNTQYF,TGTGCCAGCAGCTTGGGTCAGGGAGGAAATACGCAGTATTTT
TRBV6-5,TRBD2,TRBJ2-1,few,CASSFPGLAVNEQFF,TGTGCCAGCAGTTTTCCGGGACTAGCGGTCAATGAGCAGTTCTTC
TRBV11-2,.,TRBJ1-5,.,CASSPTGPGSNQPQHF,TGTGCCAGCAGCCCTACAGGGCCGGGGAGCAATCAGCCCCAGCATTTT
TRBV6-1,.,TRBJ1-5,.,CASSDGRSNQPQHF,TGTGCCAGCAGTGACGGTCGTAGCAATCAGCCCCAGCATTTT
TRBV4-3,TRBD1,TRBJ2-7,few,CASSQDWQGANEQYF,TGCGCCAGCAGCCAAGATTGGCAGGGGGCCAATGAGCAGTACTTC
TRBV28,TRBD2,TRBJ2-7,.,CASSQSSAGVYEQYF,TGTGCCAGCAGCCAGAGTTCAGCGGGGGTCTACGAGCAGTACTTC
TRBV19,.,TRBJ1-5,.,CASSVTQGKSNQPQHF,TGTGCCAGTAGTGTCACCCAGGGTAAGAGCAATCAGCCCCAGCATTTT
TRBV19,TRBD2,TRBJ2-2,few,CASSVGLAGGAVNTGELFF,TGTGCCAGTAGCGTAGGACTAGCGGGGGGCGCAGTGAACACCGGGGAGCTGTTTTTT
TRBV5-4,TRBD2,TRBJ2-3,.,CASSSSGGAPDTQYF,TGTGCCAGCAGCTCCTCCGGGGGGGCCCCAGATACGCAGTATTTT
TRBV7-2,.,TRBJ2-4,few,CASSLEPGRAKNIQYF,TGTGCCAGCAGCTTAGAACCGGGAAGGGCCAAAAACATTCAGTACTTC
TRBV4-1,TRBD1,TRBJ2-7,few,CASSQEVGGLAYEQYF,TGCGCCAGCAGCCAAGAAGTAGGGGGCCTCGCGTACGAGCAGTACTTC
TRBV4-3,.,TRBJ1-4,few,CASSQERHVATNEKLFF,TGCGCCAGCAGCCAAGAGAGGCATGTTGCAACTAATGAAAAACTGTTTTTT